A single sample gave rise to the 30 T cell receptor beta chains below, sequenced in a study of monozygotic twins with inflammatory bowel disease. TCRdb reprocessed the 5' RACE reads, with one entry per CDR3 protein and no DNA. The repertoire table contains about 300,000 distinct CDR3 sequences. The sequencing sample was made of blood. The receptors were gathered from a human donor with ulcerative colitis or Crohn's disease, or a healthy co-twin of an affected twin (not recorded which).

The chain recombines TRBV3-1 with TRBJ2-7; the D gene TCRdb calls, TRBD1, cannot be checked with no DNA. The CDR3 extends over 14 amino acids. Germline assignment: CDR1 LGHDT and CDR2 YNNKEL (reference sequence). The CDR3: CASSLLSGVGEQYF.

The chain is built from TRBV12-3 or TRBV12-4 and TRBJ2-1; with no DNA, the TCRdb D assignment of TRBD2 cannot be verified. The CDR3 runs 16 residues. CDR3 amino acids: CASAPASSANYNEQFF.

The chain combines TRBV20-1 with TRBJ1-1. The CDR3 runs 15 residues. Germline CDR1 and CDR2: DFQATT and SNEGSKA (reference sequence). This CDR3 is CSARDKGRGNTEAFF.

The genes are TRBV3-1 and TRBJ1-2; there is no DNA to check the TCRdb D call of TRBD1. The CDR3 totals 13 residues. Germline assignment: CDR1 LGHDT and CDR2 YNNKEL (reference sequence). The chain's CDR3 is CASSQRQGTGYTF. Full variable domain (outside the CDR3, taken from reference TRBV3-1 and TRBJ1-2): DTAVSQTPKYLVTQMGNDKSIKCEQNLGHDTMYWYKQDSKKFLKIMFSYNNKELIINETVPNRFSPKSPDKAHLNLHINSLELGDSAVYFCASSQRQGTGYTFGSGTRLTVV.

The gene calls are TRBV18 and TRBJ1-5; the D call of TRBD1 rests on TCRdb alone, since no DNA is present to check it. Germline assignment: CDR1 KGHSH and CDR2 LQKENI. CDR3 length: 18 amino acids. CDR3 protein: CASSPLSFGPGSNQPQHF.

CDR3 protein: CASSSMGTGRTGELFF. The rearrangement uses TRBV7-3 and TRBJ2-2; TCRdb picks TRBD1, but there is no DNA to check that call. Germline V CDR1 and CDR2: SGHTA, FQGTGA. This CDR3 is 16 amino acids long.

This chain joins TRBV28 and TRBJ2-7; TCRdb's assignment of TRBD1 cannot be checked, as there is no DNA. CDR3 length equals 15 residues. Germline V gives CDR1 MDHEN, CDR2 SYDVKM. The CDR3 loop reads CASTGQAPLGNEQYF.

The gene calls are TRBV20-1 and TRBJ1-4; there is no DNA to check the TCRdb D call of TRBD1. The CDR3 has 14 amino acids. CDR1 is DFQATT, CDR2 SNEGSKA, per germline (reference sequence). CDR3 region: CSAREWGSNEKLFF.

V usage is TRBV10-3 and J usage is TRBJ2-5; the D call from TCRdb, TRBD2, cannot be confirmed without DNA. The CDR3 sequence is 12 residues long. Germline values: CDR1 ENHRY, CDR2 SYGVKD. CDR3 in amino acids: CAIGAGPETQYF.

This rearrangement joins TRBV7-8 to TRBJ2-1. CDR1 and CDR2 from the germline V gene are SGHVS and FQNEAQ. This CDR3 spans 12 amino acids. The chain's CDR3 is CASSPVRGEQFF.

This sequence joins TRBV3-1 and TRBJ1-1; the D call from TCRdb, TRBD1, cannot be confirmed without DNA. CDR1 and CDR2 (germline): LGHDT, YNNKEL (reference sequence). This CDR3 contains 13 residues. The CDR3 region is CASSQAGFTEAFF.

CDR3 residues: CASRRDGTEAFF. This chain connects TRBV12-3 or TRBV12-4 to TRBJ1-1; TCRdb lists TRBD1, though no DNA is available to test this call. This CDR3 is built from 12 residues.

V is TRBV5-1 and J is TRBJ2-5; without DNA, the TCRdb call of TRBD1 cannot be checked. The CDR3 spans 14 residues. Germline CDR1 reads SGHRS; CDR2 reads YFSETQ. CDR3 in amino acids: CASSFSGGQETQYF.

The rearrangement joins TRBV20-1 to TRBJ2-1; as DNA is missing, the TRBD2 call by TCRdb cannot be tested. The CDR3 has 20 residues. Germline V gene sequence: CDR1 DFQATT, CDR2 SNEGSKA (reference sequence). The CDR3 reads CSAEMHPTSGGRQPYNEQFF.

The J gene is TRBJ2-5, the V gene TRBV23-1. TRBV23-1 is an ORF for which the function is uncertain. The CDR3 is made up of 17 amino acids. CDR3 in amino acids: CASSQTAGLAGAETQYF.

The rearrangement links TRBV11-1 to TRBJ2-1; TCRdb outputs TRBD2, but without DNA this stays unchecked. CDR1 SGHAT and CDR2 FQDESV come from the germline V gene (reference sequence). This CDR3 is built from 18 residues. CDR3 loop: CASSLGRGLAGVLNEQFF.

This chain links TRBV28 with TRBJ1-5; TCRdb's D gene call, TRBD1, goes unchecked for lack of DNA. The length of the CDR3 is 14 residues. CDR1 is MDHEN and CDR2 is SYDVKM in the germline V gene. The CDR3 region is CASSPTGPGRPQHF.

V and J are TRBV25-1 and TRBJ2-1; TCRdb reports TRBD1, a call that lacks DNA to check it against. The germline gives CDR1 MGHDK, CDR2 SYGVNS. The CDR3 covers 15 residues. This CDR3 reads CASSEMGIQGNEQFF.

This chain uses TRBV24-1 with TRBJ2-1; the D call from TCRdb, TRBD1, cannot be confirmed without DNA. The germline V gene encodes CDR1 KGHDR and CDR2 SFDVKD. CDR3 length: 17 amino acids. This chain's CDR3 is CATSDTTGGKSYNEQFF.

This sequence joins TRBV5-1 and TRBJ2-5. This CDR3 comprises 11 residues. The germline V gene has CDR1 SGHRS and CDR2 YFSETQ. CDR3 loop: CASRRQETQYF. The full variable domain, in which reference TRBV5-1 and TRBJ2-5 provide the parts outside the CDR3, is KAGVTQTPRYLIKTRGQQVTLSCSPISGHRSVSWYQQTPGQGLQFLFEYFSETQRNKGNFPGRFSGRQFSNSRSEMNVSTLELGDSALYLCASRRQETQYFGPGTRLLVL.

The genes are TRBV7-9 and TRBJ2-1; as DNA is missing, the TRBD2 call by TCRdb cannot be tested. CDR1 is SEHNR, CDR2 FQNEAQ, per germline (reference sequence). This CDR3 contains 14 residues. CDR3 amino acids: CASSLLGDVNEQFF. The full variable domain, completed using reference TRBV7-9 and TRBJ2-1, is DTGVSQNPRHKITKRGQNVTFRCDPISEHNRLYWYRQTLGQGPEFLTYFQNEAQLEKSRLLSDRFSAERPKGSFSTLEIQRTEQGDSAMYLCASSLLGDVNEQFFGPGTRLTVL.

This chain links TRBV20-1 with TRBJ2-2; lacking DNA, the TRBD1 call made by TCRdb goes unchecked. The germline gives CDR1 DFQATT, CDR2 SNEGSKA (reference sequence). This CDR3 has 15 amino acids. This CDR3 is CSASRQGRATGELFF.

This chain links TRBV30 with TRBJ1-5. Germline V lookup: CDR1 GTSNPN, CDR2 SVGIG (reference sequence). CDR3 length equals 17 residues. CDR3 amino acids: CAWSVRPAITVAQPQHF.

V is TRBV12-3 or TRBV12-4 and J is TRBJ2-3; lacking DNA, the TRBD1 call made by TCRdb goes unchecked. The CDR3 has 16 amino acids. This CDR3 reads CASSPSKRDGTDTQYF.

Here the CDR3 reads CASSPDRLSAGYTF. The chain employs TRBV18 and TRBJ1-2; lacking DNA, the TRBD1 call made by TCRdb goes unchecked. Germline V gene data show CDR1 as KGHSH and CDR2 as LQKENI. The CDR3 totals 14 residues.

V gene TRBV18 combines with J gene TRBJ1-6; TCRdb calls TRBD1, which cannot be checked without DNA. The germline V gene has CDR1 KGHSH and CDR2 LQKENI. The CDR3 loop spans 15 amino acids. The CDR3 protein is CASSPLPGQDSPLHF.

The chain couples TRBV11-2 to TRBJ1-2; TCRdb indicates TRBD1, and absent DNA this call remains unverified. The CDR3 contains 13 residues. Germline V CDR1 and CDR2: SGHAT, FQNNGV. The CDR3 protein is CASSQGGIYGYTF.

The rearrangement joins TRBV27 to TRBJ1-6; TCRdb names TRBD1, which stays unverified in the absence of DNA. Germline-derived CDR1 and CDR2 are MNHEY and SMNVEV (reference sequence). The CDR3 sequence is 13 residues long. CDR3 amino acids: CASTRGGDSPLHF.

The chain links TRBV9 to TRBJ1-1; with no DNA, the TCRdb D assignment of TRBD1 cannot be verified. Germline assignment: CDR1 SGDLS and CDR2 YYNGEE. The CDR3 is 12 amino acids. The CDR3 sequence: CASSAEGAEAFF.

CDR3 amino acids: CSVEDNGGTYEQYF. This sequence joins TRBV29-1 and TRBJ2-7. This CDR3 is built from 14 residues. CDR1 SQVTM and CDR2 ANQGSEA come from the germline V gene.